What follows is one T cell receptor beta chain and its context. After extraction with the RNeasy kit, about 0.5 to 1 ug of the RNA was reverse transcribed using random hexamers. TCRdb passed the immunoSEQ multiplex PCR reads through MiXCR, listing each CDR3 protein once. The sample contains approximately 100,000 distinct CDR3 sequences, less than 95% of which appear only once. The CDR3 has 16 residues. Trimming pared 0 bases from V and 0 bases from J, leaving 9 bases between. The germline gives CDR1 LGHNA, CDR2 YSLEER. The data derive from a study of CD8 T cells in Susac syndrome. Sequenced: CD8+ T cells from PBMCs. J is TRBJ2-1 and V is TRBV4-3; tentatively, D is TRBD2 (5 bases). This receptor was taken from a human donor in good health. The CDR3 bases are TGCGCCAGCAGCCAAGATCCGGGAACCTCCTACAATGAGCAGTTCTTC. It codes for CASSQDPGTSYNEQFF.